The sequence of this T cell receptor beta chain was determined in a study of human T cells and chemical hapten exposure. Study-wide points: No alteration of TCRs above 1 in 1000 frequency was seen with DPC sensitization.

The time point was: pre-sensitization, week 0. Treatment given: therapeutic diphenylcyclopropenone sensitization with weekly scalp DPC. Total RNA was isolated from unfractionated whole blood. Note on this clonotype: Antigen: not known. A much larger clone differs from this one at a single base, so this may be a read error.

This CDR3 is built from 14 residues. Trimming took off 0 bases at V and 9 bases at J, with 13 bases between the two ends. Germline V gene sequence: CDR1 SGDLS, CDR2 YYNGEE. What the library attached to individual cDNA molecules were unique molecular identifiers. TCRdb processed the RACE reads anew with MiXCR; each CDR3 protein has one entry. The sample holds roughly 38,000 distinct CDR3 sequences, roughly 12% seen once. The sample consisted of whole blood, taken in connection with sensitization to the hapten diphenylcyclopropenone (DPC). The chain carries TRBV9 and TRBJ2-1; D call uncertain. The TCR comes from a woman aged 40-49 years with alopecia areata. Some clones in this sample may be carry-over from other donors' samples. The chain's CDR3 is CASSVAEPWSEQFF. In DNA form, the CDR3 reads TGTGCCAGCAGCGTAGCTGAGCCCTGGAGTGAGCAGTTCTTC.